What follows are 25 T cell receptor beta chains derived from one specimen sequenced in a study of memory CD4+ T cells and cytomegalovirus serostatus. The sort gate was single viable CD3+CD4+CD8-CD45RO+ cells for memory CD4+ T cells. Produced via immunoSEQ multiplex PCR; TCRdb's table is partial and in-frame only. The data show about 80,000 clones, with 80% seen just once and around 0.8% held by the top ten. Source material: memory CD4+ T cells from blood. The receptors come from an adult in good health and CMV-seronegative.

The chain joins TRBV19 to TRBJ2-7; 8 bases match TRBD1. The V gene's germline CDR1 is LNHDA and CDR2 SQIVND (reference sequence). The junction had 4 bases not matched to a gene; V was cut back by 3 bases and J by 3 bases. The CDR3 has 14 amino acids. DNA for the CDR3: TGTGCCAGTAGTATTGGGACAGGAAGCTACGAGCAGTACTTC. Its translation is CASSIGTGSYEQYF.

In this sample, this clone turned up once. This rearrangement joins TRBV5-8 to TRBJ2-1, with D perhaps TRBD1 or TRBD2 (6 bases each). The germline V gene has CDR1 SGHTS and CDR2 YDEGEE. The CDR3 spans 15 residues. Trimming shortened V by 3 bases and J by 8 bases, and 18 bases separated the two germline ends. The DNA for the CDR3 is TGTGCCAGCAGCTCGAGGACAGCGGGCAACCATGAGCAGTTCTTC. This translates into CASSSRTAGNHEQFF.

This sequence joins TRBV5-6 and TRBJ2-2; D unclear. Per germline, CDR1 SGHDT and CDR2 YYEEEE. The CDR3 extends over 14 amino acids. V dropped 9 bases and J dropped 5 bases, with 17 bases sitting between them. Here the CDR3 DNA reads TGTGCCACTTCTCGATATGGTGAGACCGGGGAGCTGTTTTTT. Translated, it gives CATSRYGETGELFF. The entire variable domain, with the rest obtained from reference TRBV5-6 and TRBJ2-2, is as follows: DAGVTQSPTHLIKTRGQQVTLRCSPKSGHDTVSWYQQALGQGPQFIFQYYEEEERQRGNFPDRFSGHQFPNYSSELNVNALLLGDSALYLCATSRYGETGELFFGEGSRLTVL.

CDR3 coding DNA: TGCGCCAGCAGGGACTACCTCTACAATGAGCAGTTCTTC. This gives the protein CASRDYLYNEQFF. The chain recombines TRBV10-2 with TRBJ2-1; tentative D call: TRBD2 (6 bases). V was trimmed by 6 bases and J by 3 bases, leaving 9 bases between them. The CDR3 is made up of 13 amino acids. Germline CDR1 is WSHSY and CDR2 is SAAADI.

The V gene is TRBV7-6, the J gene TRBJ1-1; no clear D gene. V was cut by 0 bases and J by 5 bases, with 7 bases left in between. Germline V lookup: CDR1 SGHVS, CDR2 FNYEAQ. The CDR3 sequence is 13 residues long. CDR3: CASSLAETTEAFF. As DNA, the CDR3 is TGTGCCAGCAGCTTAGCCGAGACTACTGAAGCTTTCTTT. Full variable domain (remainder filled in from reference TRBV7-6 and TRBJ1-1): GAGVSQSPRYKVTKRGQDVALRCDPISGHVSLYWYRQALGQGPEFLTYFNYEAQQDKSGLPNDRFSAERPEGSISTLTIQRTEQRDSAMYRCASSLAETTEAFFGQGTRLTVV.

The CDR3 DNA is TGTGCCAGCTCACCACCAAGTCAGGGGAACTACGAGCAGTACTTC. Its protein is CASSPPSQGNYEQYF. The chain carries TRBV18 and TRBJ2-7, with D possibly being TRBD1 (6 bases). CDR1 KGHSH and CDR2 LQKENI come from the germline V gene. The CDR3 totals 15 residues. V shed 0 bases and J shed 3 bases, with 12 bases lying between them.

The J gene is TRBJ2-7, the V gene TRBV4-1; possibly TRBD1 for D (5 bases). Germline V CDR1 and CDR2: MGHRA, YSYEKL. The CDR3 spans 15 residues. V dropped 0 bases and J dropped 3 bases, with 12 bases sitting between them. The CDR3 is CASSQEQEQVYEQYF. CDR3 coding DNA: TGCGCCAGCAGCCAAGAACAGGAACAGGTCTACGAGCAGTACTTC.

The chain links TRBV6-1 to TRBJ1-5; D remains unclear. The CDR3 runs 15 residues. The germline CDR1 and CDR2 sequences are MNHNS and SASEGT. The V and J ends lost 7 bases and 3 bases respectively, with 16 bases between them. The CDR3 region has the DNA TGTGCCAGCACCCAACACCCGCTTGACAATCAGCCCCAGCATTTT. Encoded protein: CASTQHPLDNQPQHF.

The chain couples TRBV30 to TRBJ1-6; D is possibly TRBD1 (6 bases). CDR1 is GTSNPN, CDR2 SVGIG, per germline (reference sequence). V was clipped by 2 bases and J by 0 bases, with 11 bases between them. The CDR3 has 16 amino acids. CDR3 coding DNA: TGTGCCTGGAGTTTCACAGGGCACTCCTATAATTCACCCCTCCACTTT. It yields the protein CAWSFTGHSYNSPLHF.

The chain has TRBV4-2 and TRBJ2-7; TRBD2 matches 11 bases. Per germline, CDR1 LGHNA and CDR2 YNFKEQ. This CDR3 has 18 amino acids. J gave up 0 bases and V 0 bases, and 7 bases lay outside the gene matches. CDR3 bases: TGTGCCAGCAGCCAAGATACTAGCGGGGGTTGGACCTCCTACGAGCAGTACTTC. Its translation is CASSQDTSGGWTSYEQYF.

The genes are TRBV9 and TRBJ2-7, with 8 bases identical to TRBD2. V was clipped by 0 bases and J by 2 bases; unmatched bases: 4. Germline V gene data show CDR1 as SGDLS and CDR2 as YYNGEE. The CDR3 length is 15 residues. The DNA for the CDR3 is TGTGCCAGCAGCGTAGGAATTAGCGGGGCCTACGAGCAGTACTTC. Translated: CASSVGISGAYEQYF.

This chain connects TRBV7-3 to TRBJ2-3, with TRBD2 identical over 8 bases. This CDR3 is 15 amino acids long. Germline CDR1 and CDR2: SGHTA and FQGTGA. J was trimmed by 2 bases and V by 1 base; bases with no gene match: 2. CDR3 residues: CASSLNGGVTDTQYF. The CDR3 DNA reads as TGTGCCAGCAGCTTAAACGGGGGGGTCACAGATACGCAGTATTTT.

The rearrangement uses TRBV5-1 and TRBJ2-1; possibly TRBD2 for D (5 bases). CDR1 SGHRS and CDR2 YFSETQ come from the germline V gene. Trimming removed 8 bases from V and 5 bases from J, with 32 bases in between. The CDR3 runs to 19 residues. CDR3 in DNA: TGCGCCAGTACCCACGGCCGGCTAGCAGTTCCTAAAAACCACAATGAGCAGTTCTTC. Translation gives CASTHGRLAVPKNHNEQFF. Based on the CDR3 plus reference TRBV5-1 and TRBJ2-1, the full variable domain is KAGVTQTPRYLIKTRGQQVTLSCSPISGHRSVSWYQQTPGQGLQFLFEYFSETQRNKGNFPGRFSGRQFSNSRSEMNVSTLELGDSALYLCASTHGRLAVPKNHNEQFFGPGTRLTVL.

The chain joins TRBV15 to TRBJ1-4; no clear D. The CDR3 extends over 13 amino acids. The V end was cut by 0 bases, the J end by 8 bases, with 7 bases between. CDR1 and CDR2 from the germline V gene are LNHNV and YYDKDF (reference sequence). The CDR3 bases are TGTGCCACCAGCAGAGATAGGGTCGAAAAACTGTTTTTT. Its translation is CATSRDRVEKLFF.

There are a few counts of this clone. The genes are TRBV15 and TRBJ1-1; D is undetermined. This CDR3 has 14 amino acids. Trimming cost V 0 bases and J 0 bases, with 5 bases left between them. Germline CDR1 is LNHNV and CDR2 is YYDKDF (reference sequence). The CDR3 spells CATSRDRLNTEAFF. The CDR3 DNA sequence: TGTGCCACCAGCAGAGACAGATTGAACACTGAAGCTTTCTTT.

This rearrangement joins TRBV28 to TRBJ2-1; no firm D call. CDR3 length: 11 amino acids. V lost 3 bases and J lost 8, with 5 bases in between. Per the germline V gene, CDR1 is MDHEN and CDR2 is SYDVKM. In nucleotides, the CDR3 is TGTGCCAGCAGTTTGGGTGATGAGCAGTTCTTC. Its protein is CASSLGDEQFF.

This chain joins TRBV6-4 and TRBJ2-3; 10 bases fit TRBD2. Trimming took 6 bases from V and 4 from J; bases not matched to a gene: 10. The CDR3 has 16 amino acids. The germline V gene has CDR1 MRHNA and CDR2 SNTAGT. CDR3 sequence (DNA): TGTGCCAGCAGCCGGAGCCCAGCGGGGGGGCCAGATACGCAGTATTTT. Encoded protein: CASSRSPAGGPDTQYF.

The chain has TRBV5-1 and TRBJ2-5, with D perhaps assigned TRBD1 or TRBD2 (5 bases each). Germline loops: CDR1 SGHRS, CDR2 YFSETQ. The ends were cut back, 4 bases at V and 5 bases at J, with 15 bases in the middle. The CDR3 totals 14 residues. The CDR3 DNA sequence: TGCGCCAGCAGCCTCGGGACGGCGCTGGAGACCCAGTACTTC. Encoded protein: CASSLGTALETQYF.

The V call is TRBV6-4, the J call TRBJ1-5, with D possibly matching TRBD1 (6 bases). This CDR3 spans 14 amino acids. The V and J ends lost 5 bases and 1 base respectively, with 9 bases between them. Germline V gene sequence: CDR1 MRHNA, CDR2 SNTAGT. The CDR3 DNA reads TGTGCCAGCAGTCCTACAGGGAGCAATCAGCCCCAGCATTTT. It specifies CASSPTGSNQPQHF.

The chain links TRBV9 to TRBJ2-2; TRBD2 aligns across 8 bases. Trimming removed 0 bases from V and 2 bases from J; junction bases left unmatched: 3. The CDR3 is 16 amino acids. CDR1 SGDLS and CDR2 YYNGEE come from the germline V gene. Here the CDR3 reads CASSVATSGNTGELFF. The CDR3 coding sequence is TGTGCCAGCAGCGTAGCTACTAGCGGAAACACCGGGGAGCTGTTTTTT.

The chain employs TRBV29-1 and TRBJ1-1; no clear D gene. V was cut by 4 bases and J by 1 base, with 7 bases left in between. Germline V lookup: CDR1 SQVTM, CDR2 ANQGSEA. The CDR3 has 12 residues. The CDR3 sequence is CSVALPNTEAFF. The DNA of the CDR3 is TGCAGCGTTGCCCTCCCGAACACTGAAGCTTTCTTT.

The chain is built from TRBV9 and TRBJ1-5; D is uncertain. Trimming took 0 bases from V and 2 from J, leaving 6 bases between them. CDR1 SGDLS and CDR2 YYNGEE come from the germline V gene. The CDR3 is made up of 14 amino acids. The CDR3, as DNA: TGTGCCAGCAGCGTAGACGATGGCAATCAGCCCCAGCATTTT. Protein: CASSVDDGNQPQHF.

The rearrangement uses TRBV7-6 and TRBJ1-3, with unresolved D. Germline-derived CDR1 and CDR2 are SGHVS and FNYEAQ. The CDR3 spans 14 residues. Trimming took off 1 base at V and 0 bases at J, with 4 bases between the two ends. The CDR3 nucleotides are TGTGCCAGCAGCTTAGACATCTCTGGAAACACCATATATTTT. Its translation: CASSLDISGNTIYF.

The chain uses TRBV5-1 and TRBJ1-2; D may be TRBD1 (5 bases). Germline V lookup: CDR1 SGHRS, CDR2 YFSETQ. The V and J ends lost 4 bases and 5 bases respectively, with 15 bases between them. This CDR3 region has 14 residues. The CDR3 region is CASSEGDGEYGYTF. Written as DNA, the CDR3 is TGCGCCAGCAGCGAAGGGGACGGGGAGTATGGCTACACCTTC.

The chain is built from TRBV10-3 and TRBJ1-6; unclear D gene. There are 14 residues in the CDR3. Germline CDR1 is ENHRY and CDR2 is SYGVKD. V was trimmed by 6 bases and J by 10 bases, leaving 16 bases between them. CDR3 DNA sequence: TGTGCCATCAGATTACCGGGCCCCACGTCACCCCTCCACTTT. Its protein product is CAIRLPGPTSPLHF.